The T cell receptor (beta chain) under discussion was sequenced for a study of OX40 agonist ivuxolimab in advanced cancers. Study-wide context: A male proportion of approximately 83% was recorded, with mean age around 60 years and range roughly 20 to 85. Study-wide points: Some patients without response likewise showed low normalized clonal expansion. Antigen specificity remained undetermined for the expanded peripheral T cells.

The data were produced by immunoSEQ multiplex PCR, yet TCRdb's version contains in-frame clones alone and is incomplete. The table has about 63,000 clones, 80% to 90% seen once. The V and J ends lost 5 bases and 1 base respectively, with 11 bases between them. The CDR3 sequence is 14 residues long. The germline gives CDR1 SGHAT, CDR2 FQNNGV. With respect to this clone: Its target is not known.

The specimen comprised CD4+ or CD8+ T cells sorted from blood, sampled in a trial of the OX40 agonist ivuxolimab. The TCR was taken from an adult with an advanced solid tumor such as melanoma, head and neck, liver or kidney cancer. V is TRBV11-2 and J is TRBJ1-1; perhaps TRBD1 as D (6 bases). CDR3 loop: CASSLGTPNTEAFF. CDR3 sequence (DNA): TGTGCCAGCAGCCTAGGGACACCGAACACTGAAGCTTTCTTT.